This entry describes one T cell receptor (beta chain). Its target is unknown. This specimen belongs to a study of T-cell reconstitution after alpha-beta-depleted transplantation in children. General study points: From newly produced T cells came most of the T-cell counts and diversity one year after transplant. There were reportedly several hundred expanded graft clones from which alpha-beta T cells came about two months after transplant.

It was with unique molecular identifiers that the TCRbeta library was prepared. TCRdb re-called the PCR reads with MiXCR, one entry per CDR3 protein. Counted here are 300,000 or so distinct CDR3 sequences, about a quarter occurring once; the ten biggest clones make up approximately 11%. The input for sequencing was PBMCs, mostly from graft donor cells, taken 180 days after TCRalphabeta/CD19-depleted stem cell transplant. The clonotype was recovered from a male patient younger than 18 who had a stem cell transplant for acute lymphoblastic leukemia, so the T cells may come from the graft donor.

The CDR3: CSVLSGGPQETQYF. The CDR3 DNA sequence: TGCAGCGTTCTGTCGGGAGGGCCCCAAGAGACCCAGTACTTC. The chain joins TRBV29-1 to TRBJ2-5, with 8 nucleotides matching TRBD2. V trimming: 5 bases; J trimming: 1 base; junction bases outside the gene matches: 6. Germline lookup yields CDR1 SQVTM and CDR2 ANQGSEA. The CDR3 is 14 amino acids.